This entry lists 14 T cell receptor beta chains sequenced from one sample in a study of T cells in Graves' hyperthyroidism and ophthalmopathy. Amplification of TCR beta CDR3 regions used RNA as the template. The HTBI primer set drove a first-round RT-PCR of the TCR CDR3. MiXCR, run by TCRdb on the multiplex PCR reads, gives a single entry per CDR3 protein. The repertoire holds roughly 500,000 distinct CDR3 sequences, with around 43% as singletons. The sample comprised peripheral blood or thyroid tissue (not recorded which). The receptors were sampled from an adult woman with Graves' disease, either hyperthyroidism or ophthalmopathy (not recorded which).

This clonotype was found many times. The chain combines TRBV7-9 with TRBJ2-6, with D perhaps TRBD1 (6 bases). V lost 5 bases and J lost 1, with 9 bases in between. There are 15 residues in the CDR3. Per the germline V gene, CDR1 is SEHNR and CDR2 is FQNEAQ (reference sequence). In nucleotides, the CDR3 is TGTGCCAGCAGCCCACAGGGTTCTGGGGCCAACGTCCTGACTTTC. Translating gives CASSPQGSGANVLTF.

The chain links TRBV10-3 to TRBJ1-2; 8 bases agree with TRBD1. CDR1 and CDR2 (germline): ENHRY, SYGVKD. The CDR3 spans 15 residues. Trimming removed 4 bases from V and 3 bases from J; junction bases left unmatched: 7. CDR3 bases: TGTGCCATCAGTGTTGGGCAGGGGGCATACTATGGCTACACCTTC. It encodes CAISVGQGAYYGYTF.

There are a few counts of this clonotype. V is TRBV15 and J is TRBJ1-5; D not resolved. V dropped 4 bases and J dropped 3 bases, with 10 bases sitting between them. This CDR3 has 14 amino acids. The germline V gene has CDR1 LNHNV and CDR2 YYDKDF (reference sequence). CDR3 sequence: CATSKGRNNQPQHF. The CDR3 nucleotides read TGTGCCACCAGCAAAGGCAGAAACAATCAGCCCCAGCATTTT.

In this sample, this clonotype turned up many times. DNA for the CDR3: TGTGCCAGCAGCCGGACAGGGGGCAATTCACCCCTCCACTTT. Translating gives CASSRTGGNSPLHF. The chain employs TRBV7-3 and TRBJ1-6; 11 bases align to TRBD1. J gave up 7 bases and V 5 bases, and 1 base lay outside the gene matches. This CDR3 has 14 amino acids. The germline CDR1 and CDR2 sequences are SGHTA and FQGTGA.

This chain joins TRBV7-9 and TRBJ1-5; 8 bases agree with TRBD1. CDR1 is SEHNR and CDR2 is FQNEAQ in the germline V gene (reference sequence). V lost 7 bases, J lost 7 bases, and 6 bases stayed unmatched. The CDR3 loop spans 13 amino acids. CDR3 DNA: TGTGCCAGCATAGTCAGGGGGCAACAGCCCCAGCATTTT. Protein sequence: CASIVRGQQPQHF.

A few counts support this clonotype. The CDR3: CASSQSGPSRGETQYF. In nucleotides, the CDR3 is TGTGCCAGCAGCCAATCCGGACCGTCACGGGGGGAGACCCAGTACTTC. J is TRBJ2-5 and V is TRBV14, with D tentatively TRBD2 (6 bases). Germline-derived CDR1 and CDR2 are SGHDN and FVKESK. The V and J ends lost 2 bases and 5 bases respectively, with 18 bases between them. This CDR3 region has 16 residues.

A few counts support this clonotype. V gene TRBV7-9 combines with J gene TRBJ2-7; 11 bases are a match to TRBD1. After removal of 5 bases from V and 7 bases from J, the junction contained 10 bases not matched to a gene. This CDR3 comprises 15 residues. Germline CDR1 and CDR2: SEHNR and FQNEAQ (reference sequence). CDR3 DNA sequence: TGTGCCAGCAGCCCACCCGGACAGGGGGCGGATGAGCAGTACTTC. This gives the protein CASSPPGQGADEQYF.

This clonotype was counted between two and nine times. The rearrangement uses TRBV20-1 and TRBJ1-6; a possible D gene is TRBD1 (6 bases). The V end lost 5 bases, the J end lost 7 bases, and 18 bases lay between the germline ends. The CDR3 is 15 amino acids. The germline V gene has CDR1 DFQATT and CDR2 SNEGSKA (reference sequence). CDR3 nucleotides: TGCAGTGCTCTCCTTACAGGGAGAGGCAATTCACCCCTCCACTTT. Translating gives CSALLTGRGNSPLHF.

This clonotype was seen at least ten times. This chain joins TRBV20-1 and TRBJ1-1, with D possibly matching TRBD1 (6 bases). The length of the CDR3 is 11 residues. Between the trimmed V and J ends, which lost 5 bases and 8 bases, there was a span of 12 bases. Per the germline V gene, CDR1 is DFQATT and CDR2 is SNEGSKA (reference sequence). The CDR3 sequence: CSAYRAGEAFF. The CDR3 nucleotides are TGCAGTGCTTACAGGGCCGGGGAAGCTTTCTTT.

The gene calls are TRBV2 and TRBJ1-1, with D possibly being TRBD1 (5 bases). Trimming cost V 7 bases and J 1 base, with 10 bases left between them. Per germline, CDR1 SNHLY and CDR2 FYNNEI. CDR3 length equals 13 residues. For the CDR3, the DNA is TGTGCCAGCACCTTGGGGCCGAACACTGAAGCTTTCTTT. This translates into CASTLGPNTEAFF.

At least ten counts were recorded for this clonotype. The chain recombines TRBV19 with TRBJ2-2; TRBD1 is a possible D gene (6 bases). Trimming stripped 1 base from V and 2 bases from J, with 8 bases between. The CDR3 runs 15 residues. In germline, CDR1 is LNHDA, CDR2 SQIVND (reference sequence). The chain's CDR3 is CASSIGQVNTGELFF. The DNA for the CDR3 is TGTGCCAGTAGTATAGGACAGGTTAACACCGGGGAGCTGTTTTTT. The full variable domain, completed using reference TRBV19 and TRBJ2-2, is DGGITQSPKYLFRKEGQNVTLSCEQNLNHDAMYWYRQDPGQGLRLIYYSQIVNDFQKGDIAEGYSVSREKKESFPLTVTSAQKNPTAFYLCASSIGQVNTGELFFGEGSRLTVL.

The rearrangement links TRBV29-1 to TRBJ2-7, with D perhaps TRBD2 (5 bases). The V end lost 8 bases, the J end lost 0 bases, and 11 bases lay between the germline ends. This CDR3 has 12 residues. Germline lookup yields CDR1 SQVTM and CDR2 ANQGSEA. CDR3 nucleotides: TGCAGCTTAGACGGGGTCTCCTACGAGCAGTACTTC. Translating gives CSLDGVSYEQYF.

The table lists this clonotype with a few counts. The rearrangement uses TRBV7-6 and TRBJ2-7; D gene unclear. Germline assignment: CDR1 SGHVS and CDR2 FNYEAQ. Trimming shortened V by 5 bases and J by 1 base, and 12 bases separated the two germline ends. The CDR3 covers 14 residues. CDR3 loop: CASSQDLGSYEQYF. As DNA, the CDR3 is TGTGCCAGCAGCCAGGACCTGGGGTCCTACGAGCAGTACTTC.

This chain links TRBV10-3 with TRBJ1-6; 7 bases map to TRBD1. CDR1 is ENHRY and CDR2 is SYGVKD in the germline V gene. J gave up 1 base and V 4 bases, and 4 bases lay outside the gene matches. This CDR3 region has 16 residues. This chain's CDR3 is CAISAVQGSYNSPLHF. The CDR3 region has the DNA TGTGCCATCAGTGCCGTACAGGGGTCCTATAATTCACCCCTCCACTTT.